The rows below give T cell receptor beta chains drawn from one sample of a study of T cells after yellow fever vaccination. One entry per CDR3 protein, called by TCRdb with MiXCR from the 5' RACE reads. Here the sample spans 230,000 or so distinct CDR3 sequences, approximately 6.7% being singletons. The sample consisted of CD4+ T cells sorted from PBMCs, taken on the day of the yellow fever booster vaccination. These receptor sequences come from a man younger than 45 who received the YFV17D yellow fever vaccine. The CDR3 runs from the conserved cysteine through the conserved F or W. Each record gives: V gene, J gene, clone size, D gene, CDR3 protein. The D gene is left open where the match is weak. Rows give clone size only sometimes, using once, few, many, or a class for an expanded clone.

>TRBV7-2|TRBJ2-1|few|TRBD2
CASRPAGGPGNEQFF
>TRBV4-3|TRBJ2-3|few|TRBD2
CASSQALIAGGLADTQYF
>TRBV5-4|TRBJ2-7|few|NA
CASSSSGTYEQYF
>TRBV5-6|TRBJ1-2|few|NA
CASSLDSRLTNYGYTF
>TRBV25-1|TRBJ2-1|few|TRBD2
CASSEWAGEDNEQFF
>TRBV15|TRBJ2-5|many|NA
CATSNFAGTLTF
>TRBV10-3|TRBJ2-7|NA|TRBD2
CAISEVAGKSYEQYF
>TRBV20-1|TRBJ1-6|few|TRBD1
CSARGRGQGGSPLHF
>TRBV2|TRBJ2-2|NA|TRBD2
CASSFRTSGLANTGELFF
>TRBV13|TRBJ2-6|many|NA
CASSLGGTGANVLTF